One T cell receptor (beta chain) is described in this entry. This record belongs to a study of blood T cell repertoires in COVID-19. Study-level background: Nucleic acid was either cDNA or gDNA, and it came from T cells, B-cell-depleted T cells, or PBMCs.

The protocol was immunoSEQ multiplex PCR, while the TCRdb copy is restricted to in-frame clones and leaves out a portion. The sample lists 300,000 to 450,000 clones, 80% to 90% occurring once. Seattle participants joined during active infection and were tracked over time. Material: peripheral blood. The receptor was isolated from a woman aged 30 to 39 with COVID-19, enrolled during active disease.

The CDR3 spells CASNPGYGGDEQFF. In nucleotides, the CDR3 is TGTGCCAGCAACCCTGGGTATGGGGGGGATGAGCAGTTCTTC. The V call is TRBV6-5, the J call TRBJ2-1; 7 bases agree with TRBD2. Trimming took 7 bases from V and 8 from J; bases not matched to a gene: 11. The germline CDR1 and CDR2 sequences are MNHEY and SVGAGI. This CDR3 has 14 residues.